This is a list of T cell receptor beta chains from one sample in a study of tissue T cells after allogeneic stem cell transplantation. The assay was immunoSEQ multiplex PCR, and TCRdb's table has in-frame clones only and misses some. In the table there are 6,000 to 6,500 clones, roughly 69% of which are singletons. The source material was tissue from the stomach, sampled at autopsy. All receptors come from a woman aged 18-50 years with breast cancer. Both conserved end residues are part of each CDR3. A D gene is named only where the DNA matches it firmly. For some rows the clone size is stated as once, few or many, or as a class when expanded; others skip it.

clone_size j_call v_call d_call cdr3_aa cdr3_nt
- TRBJ2-5 TRBV28 - CASSQSEWETQYF TGTGCCAGCAGCCAATCAGAGTGGGAGACCCAGTACTTC
- TRBJ2-5 TRBV20-1 - CSARERRAQYF TGCAGTGCTAGAGAACGGCGGGCCCAGTACTTC
- TRBJ1-4 TRBV27 - CASSLGWGNEKLFF TGTGCCAGCAGTTTAGGGTGGGGGAATGAAAAACTGTTTTTT
- TRBJ2-7 TRBV13 TRBD2 CASSDSREGTLEQYF TGTGCCAGCAGCGACAGTCGGGAGGGGACTCTTGAGCAGTACTTC
- TRBJ1-5 TRBV19 - CASSTGIGQPQHF TGTGCCAGTAGTACAGGGATAGGACAGCCCCAGCATTTT
- TRBJ2-3 TRBV6-5 TRBD2 CASGGSGSTDTQYF TGTGCCAGCGGGGGTAGCGGGAGTACAGATACGCAGTATTTT
- TRBJ2-1 TRBV6-2/TRBV6-3 TRBD2 CASSYSRSSGGPVFGEQFF TGTGCCAGCAGTTACTCGAGGTCCAGCGGGGGGCCTGTCTTCGGTGAGCAGTTCTTC
- TRBJ2-5 TRBV7-2 TRBD1 CASSAGTALQETQYF TGTGCCAGCAGCGCCGGGACAGCTCTACAAGAGACCCAGTACTTC
- TRBJ1-2 TRBV3-1/TRBV3-2 - CASSQGSRLWHDYTF TGTGCCAGCAGCCAAGGCTCTCGCCTATGGCACGACTACACCTTC
- TRBJ2-5 TRBV6-5 - CASSYVETQYF TGTGCCAGCAGTTACGTGGAGACCCAGTACTTC
medium-sized TRBJ2-7 TRBV7-3 - CASSSNSYEQYF TGTGCCAGCAGCTCCAACTCCTACGAGCAGTACTTC
- TRBJ1-2 TRBV5-1 - CASSELTGKRGGYTF TGCGCCAGCAGCGAACTTACAGGGAAGCGAGGTGGCTACACCTTC
few TRBJ2-6 TRBV27 TRBD2 CASRPTSGRASGANVLTF TGTGCCAGCAGACCGACTAGCGGGAGGGCCTCTGGGGCCAACGTCCTGACTTTC
- TRBJ1-1 TRBV4-3 TRBD1 CASSQEGGTGGGTEAFF TGCGCCAGCAGCCAAGAGGGGGGGACAGGGGGAGGCACTGAAGCTTTCTTT
- TRBJ2-7 TRBV6-6 - CASSFVSRGSYEQYF TGTGCCAGCAGTTTCGTTTCCCGGGGGTCCTACGAGCAGTACTTC
- TRBJ1-3 TRBV7-9 - CASSRVGSGNTIYF TGTGCCAGCAGCAGGGTGGGCTCTGGAAACACCATATATTTT
- TRBJ2-1 TRBV5-6 - CASRMAGINEQFF TGTGCCAGCAGAATGGCAGGGATAAATGAGCAGTTCTTC
- TRBJ2-5 TRBV9 - CASSVDSGYQETQYF TGTGCCAGCAGCGTAGACTCGGGGTACCAAGAGACCCAGTACTTC
- TRBJ1-2 TRBV7-9 - CASSLGEAAVYGYTF TGTGCCAGCAGCTTAGGGGAGGCCGCGGTCTATGGCTACACCTTC
- TRBJ2-6 TRBV27 - CASRPEVSGANVLTF TGTGCCAGCAGACCAGAAGTATCAGGGGCCAACGTCCTGACTTTC
- TRBJ2-7 TRBV6-5 - CASSYSKAPYEQYF TGTGCCAGCAGTTACTCGAAGGCTCCCTACGAGCAGTACTTC
- TRBJ2-5 TRBV6-6 - CASSREEETQYF TGTGCCAGCAGTAGAGAAGAAGAGACCCAGTACTTC
- TRBJ2-1 TRBV7-2 TRBD2 CASSSGLAGVNEQFF TGTGCCAGCAGCTCGGGACTAGCGGGAGTCAATGAGCAGTTCTTC
- TRBJ2-5 TRBV24-1 TRBD1 CATSPTGKETQYF TGTGCCACCAGCCCGACAGGGAAAGAGACCCAGTACTTC
- TRBJ2-2 TRBV9 TRBD2 CASSVFGGRGTGELFF TGTGCCAGCAGCGTTTTTGGCGGGAGAGGCACCGGGGAGCTGTTTTTT
- TRBJ2-7 TRBV7-2 TRBD2 CASSLGREEGEQYF TGTGCCAGCAGCTTAGGGCGGGAGGAGGGGGAGCAGTACTTC
- TRBJ2-3 TRBV7-9 - CASSLFDPNTDTQYF TGTGCCAGCAGCTTATTCGACCCCAACACAGATACGCAGTATTTT
once TRBJ1-5 TRBV5-5 - CASSFLQAGQPQHF TGTGCCAGCAGCTTTCTCCAGGCGGGTCAGCCCCAGCATTTT
once TRBJ2-1 TRBV27 - CASSFVRPNNEQFF TGTGCCAGCAGTTTCGTCAGGCCGAACAATGAGCAGTTCTTC
- TRBJ2-1 TRBV7-2 - CASSLESWGDEQFF TGTGCCAGCAGCTTAGAAAGTTGGGGAGATGAGCAGTTCTTC
- TRBJ2-5 TRBV9 - CASSVDSAPRETQYF TGTGCCAGCAGCGTGGATAGCGCCCCCCGAGAGACCCAGTACTTC
- TRBJ2-3 TRBV19 - CASSSSYTDTQYF TGTGCCAGTAGTTCCTCCTACACAGATACGCAGTATTTT
- TRBJ1-3 TRBV19 - CASSTRPQVGNTIYF TGTGCCAGTAGTACCCGCCCACAGGTTGGAAACACCATATATTTT
- TRBJ1-1 TRBV28 TRBD1 CASSEGQDFTEAFF TGTGCCAGCAGCGAAGGACAGGATTTCACTGAAGCTTTCTTT
once TRBJ2-7 TRBV5-1 - CASSPGLGALYEQYF TGCGCCAGCAGCCCCGGCCTAGGGGCACTCTACGAGCAGTACTTC
- TRBJ1-1 TRBV20-1 - CSASRRGLEEAFF TGCAGTGCTAGTCGGCGGGGCTTGGAAGAAGCTTTCTTT
- TRBJ2-3 TRBV7-2 - CASSPDSLGTDTQYF TGTGCCAGCAGCCCGGACAGCCTCGGCACAGATACGCAGTATTTT
- TRBJ2-1 TRBV5-1 - CASSPGTDYNEQFF TGCGCCAGCAGCCCCGGGACGGACTACAATGAGCAGTTCTTC
- TRBJ2-5 TRBV12-5 - CASGLSGETQYF TGTGCTAGTGGTTTAAGCGGAGAGACCCAGTACTTC
- TRBJ2-7 TRBV7-3 - CASSLIPRDTGYEQYF TGTGCCAGCAGCTTAATCCCCCGGGACACAGGTTACGAGCAGTACTTC
few TRBJ2-7 TRBV5-1 - CASSLAPQGLGGRYHF TGCGCCAGCAGCTTGGCACCCCAGGGGTTGGGGGGTCGTTATCACTTC
- TRBJ2-3 TRBV6-4 - CASSDSEESTDTQYF TGTGCCAGCAGTGACTCAGAAGAAAGCACAGATACGCAGTATTTT
- TRBJ2-1 TRBV12-3/TRBV12-4 - CASIKTGVDEQFF TGTGCCAGCATAAAAACGGGCGTCGATGAGCAGTTCTTC
- TRBJ2-6 TRBV7-2 - CASSHFIGDGSTLANVLTF TGTGCCAGCAGCCATTTCATAGGGGACGGATCTACTTTGGCCAACGTCCTGACTTTC
- TRBJ1-3 TRBV7-2 - CASSLGFAGNTIYF TGTGCCAGCAGCTTGGGGTTTGCTGGAAACACCATATATTTT
- TRBJ2-3 TRBV24-1 - CATSDRRSTDTQYF TGTGCCACCAGTGATAGGCGTAGCACAGATACGCAGTATTTT
- TRBJ2-7 TRBV5-1 - CASSEDSRSYEQYF TGCGCCAGCAGCGAGGACAGCCGGTCCTACGAGCAGTACTTC
- TRBJ2-1 TRBV9 TRBD2 CASSAGLAAYNEQFF TGTGCCAGCAGCGCCGGACTAGCTGCCTACAATGAGCAGTTCTTC
- TRBJ2-7 TRBV7-2 - CASSLRAGWSYEQYF TGTGCCAGCAGCTTAAGGGCGGGATGGTCCTACGAGCAGTACTTC
once TRBJ2-2 TRBV6-6 - CASSNSNTGELFF TGTGCCAGCTCAAATTCGAACACCGGGGAGCTGTTTTTT
large TRBJ2-7 TRBV7-3 - CASSPRESIKQYF TGTGCCAGCAGCCCCAGGGAGAGTATCAAGCAGTACTTC